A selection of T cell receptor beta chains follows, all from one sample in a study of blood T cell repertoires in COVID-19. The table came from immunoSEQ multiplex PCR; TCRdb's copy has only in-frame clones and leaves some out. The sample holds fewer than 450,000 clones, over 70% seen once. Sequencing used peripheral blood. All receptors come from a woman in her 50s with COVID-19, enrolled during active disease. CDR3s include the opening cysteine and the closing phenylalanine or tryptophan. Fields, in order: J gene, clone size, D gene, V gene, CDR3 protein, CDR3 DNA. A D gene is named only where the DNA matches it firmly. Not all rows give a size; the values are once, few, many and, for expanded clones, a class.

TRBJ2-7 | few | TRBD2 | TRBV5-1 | CASSLVAGVTHEQYF | TGCGCCAGCAGCTTGGTAGCGGGAGTTACCCACGAGCAGTACTTC
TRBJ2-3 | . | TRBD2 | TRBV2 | CASSVKTSGRTTDTQYF | TGTGCCAGCAGTGTTAAGACTAGCGGGAGGACCACAGATACGCAGTATTTT
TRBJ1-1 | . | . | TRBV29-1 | CSVEGSAEAFF | TGCAGCGTTGAAGGCAGCGCTGAAGCTTTCTTT
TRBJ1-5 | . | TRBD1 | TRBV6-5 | CASIVDRGQPQHF | TGTGCCAGCATCGTCGACAGGGGCCAGCCCCAGCATTTT
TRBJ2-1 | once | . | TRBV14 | CASSHDTDEQFF | TGTGCCAGCAGCCATGATACAGATGAGCAGTTCTTC
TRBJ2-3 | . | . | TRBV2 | CASSERLGSKRSTDTQYF | TGTGCCAGCAGTGAGCGTTTGGGTTCCAAGCGGAGCACAGATACGCAGTATTTT
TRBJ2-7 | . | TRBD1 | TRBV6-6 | CASSYSGQSSYEQYF | TGTGCCAGCAGTTACTCGGGACAGAGCTCCTACGAGCAGTACTTC
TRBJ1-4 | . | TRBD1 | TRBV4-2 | CASSQDGTGFRSATNEKLFF | TGTGCCAGCAGCCAAGACGGGACAGGATTTCGTTCCGCAACTAATGAAAAACTGTTTTTT
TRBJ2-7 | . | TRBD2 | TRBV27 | CASSLMPGGDYEQYF | TGTGCCAGCAGTTTAATGCCGGGAGGGGACTACGAGCAGTACTTC
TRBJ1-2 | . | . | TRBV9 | CASSVEVDLPNYGYTF | TGTGCCAGCAGCGTAGAAGTAGATTTACCTAACTATGGCTACACCTTC
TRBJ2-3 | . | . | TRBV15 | CATSRDGGADTQYF | TGTGCCACCAGCAGAGATGGAGGGGCAGATACGCAGTATTTT
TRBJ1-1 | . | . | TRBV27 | CASSARRGREAFF | TGTGCCAGCAGTGCCCGTCGGGGGAGGGAAGCTTTCTTT
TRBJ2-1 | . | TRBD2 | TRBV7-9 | CASSPLRTSGSNEQFF | TGTGCCAGCAGCCCACTCAGGACTAGCGGGAGTAATGAGCAGTTCTTC
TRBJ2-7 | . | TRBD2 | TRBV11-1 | CASSLGTGLATYEQYF | TGTGCCAGCAGCTTAGGGACGGGACTAGCGACCTACGAGCAGTACTTC
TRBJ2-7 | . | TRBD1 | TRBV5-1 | CASSLFTLGTGNYEQYF | TGCGCCAGCAGCTTGTTTACTTTGGGGACAGGGAACTACGAGCAGTACTTC
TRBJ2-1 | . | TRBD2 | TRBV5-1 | CASSVGPSGSDGNEQFF | TGCGCCAGCAGCGTGGGGCCTAGCGGGAGTGATGGGAATGAGCAGTTCTTC
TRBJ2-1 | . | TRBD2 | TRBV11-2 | CASTLTSGRRDEQFF | TGTGCCAGCACGTTGACTAGCGGGAGAAGGGATGAGCAGTTCTTC
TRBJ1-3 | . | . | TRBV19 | CASKAHSGNTIYF | TGTGCCAGTAAAGCTCACTCTGGAAACACCATATATTTT
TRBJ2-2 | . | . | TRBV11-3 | CASSQGARVWGTGELFF | TGTGCCAGCAGCCAGGGTGCTAGAGTTTGGGGCACCGGGGAGCTGTTTTTT
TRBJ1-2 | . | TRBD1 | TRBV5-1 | CASSIGTVQVPNGYTF | TGCGCCAGCAGCATCGGGACAGTCCAAGTGCCAAATGGCTACACCTTC
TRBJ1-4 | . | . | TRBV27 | CASTSGGYGEKLFF | TGTGCCAGCACTTCGGGGGGCTACGGTGAAAAACTGTTTTTT
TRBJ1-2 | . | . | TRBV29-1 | CSVVLPNYGYTF | TGCAGCGTTGTTCTTCCGAACTATGGCTACACCTTC